The 23 T cell receptor beta chains in this list originate from one sample, sequenced in a study of shared clonotypes between healthy human individuals. Assay: immunoSEQ multiplex PCR; the TCRdb copy retains only in-frame clones and omits some. The sample records some 2,000,000 clones, 95% being singletons. Sequencing input: naive CD4+ T cells sorted from blood. As to subset: CD45RA+ positively selected. The receptor set was obtained from a man aged 18 to 30 in good health.

The chain joins TRBV7-6 to TRBJ2-5; D gene uncertain. CDR1 SGHVS and CDR2 FNYEAQ come from the germline V gene. Trimming left V 5 bases short and J 2 bases short, with 12 bases between. There are 14 residues in the CDR3. The CDR3 region has the DNA TGTGCCAGCAGCCCTAGACATATACAAGAGACCCAGTACTTC. It yields the protein CASSPRHIQETQYF. The whole variable domain, filled in from reference TRBV7-6 and TRBJ2-5, reads GAGVSQSPRYKVTKRGQDVALRCDPISGHVSLYWYRQALGQGPEFLTYFNYEAQQDKSGLPNDRFSAERPEGSISTLTIQRTEQRDSAMYRCASSPRHIQETQYFGPGTRLLVL.

The chain joins TRBV6-4 to TRBJ2-1; TRBD2 matches 10 bases. The length of the CDR3 is 17 residues. Germline CDR1 and CDR2: MRHNA and SNTAGT. The V gene end was trimmed by 0 bases and the J gene end by 8 bases; junction bases not matched to a gene: 10. CDR3 sequence (DNA): TGTGCCAGCAGTGACTCAGCCAGCGGGGGGGCTTTCGATGAGCAGTTCTTC. Amino acid sequence: CASSDSASGGAFDEQFF.

V usage is TRBV25-1 and J usage is TRBJ1-4, with 9 bases lining up with TRBD1. Germline V lookup: CDR1 MGHDK, CDR2 SYGVNS. This CDR3 region has 15 residues. V shed 8 bases and J 5 bases; nucleotides not matched to a gene: 9. CDR3 sequence (DNA): TGTGCCAGCTCCCAGGGACAGGGTATCAATGAAAAACTGTTTTTT. It translates to CASSQGQGINEKLFF.

This chain uses TRBV5-6 with TRBJ1-1, with D perhaps matching TRBD1 (5 bases). Germline CDR1 is SGHDT and CDR2 is YYEEEE. CDR3 size: 17 residues. V gave up 0 bases and J gave up 1 base, with 16 bases separating them. The CDR3 protein is CASSLVWQGGGNTEAFF. Written as DNA, the CDR3 is TGTGCCAGCAGCTTGGTGTGGCAGGGTGGCGGGAACACTGAAGCTTTCTTT.

The rearrangement uses TRBV18 and TRBJ1-2, with 7 bases that match TRBD1. This CDR3 comprises 14 residues. V gave up 2 bases and J gave up 3 bases; unmatched junction bases: 3. The germline CDR1 and CDR2 sequences are KGHSH and LQKENI. CDR3 nucleotides: TGTGCCAGCTCACCAGTCGGACAGGACTATGGCTACACCTTC. Encoded protein: CASSPVGQDYGYTF.

The chain has TRBV11-2 and TRBJ2-5; 7 bases map to TRBD1. The ends lost 2 bases at V and 5 bases at J; junction bases unmatched: 2. Germline-derived CDR1 and CDR2 are SGHAT and FQNNGV. The CDR3 totals 13 residues. The CDR3 protein is CASSLKTGETQYF. CDR3 coding DNA: TGTGCCAGCAGCTTAAAGACAGGGGAGACCCAGTACTTC.

A word on this clone: The sample holds other DNA sequences that translate to the same CDR3. The chain carries TRBV19 and TRBJ2-7; 8 bases fit TRBD1. The CDR3 sequence is 14 residues long. J gave up 2 bases and V 5 bases, and 5 bases lay outside the gene matches. Per germline, CDR1 LNHDA and CDR2 SQIVND (reference sequence). CDR3: CASSPRTGTYEQYF. CDR3 nucleotides: TGTGCCAGTAGTCCTAGGACAGGGACCTACGAGCAGTACTTC.

The gene calls are TRBV19 and TRBJ2-6; D unresolved. Trimming cost V 10 bases and J 1 base, with 11 bases left between them. Germline loops: CDR1 LNHDA, CDR2 SQIVND (reference sequence). The CDR3 runs 14 residues. The CDR3 reads CATSLGSGANVLTF. The CDR3 bases are TGTGCCACCTCACTTGGGTCTGGGGCCAACGTCCTGACTTTC.

The chain recombines TRBV7-8 with TRBJ1-5; D remains unclear. CDR3 length equals 15 residues. CDR1 is SGHVS, CDR2 FQNEAQ, per germline. The V end was cut by 3 bases, the J end by 0 bases, with 9 bases between. CDR3 bases: TGTGCCAGCAGCTTCCTGGCGGATAGCAATCAGCCCCAGCATTTT. Translation gives CASSFLADSNQPQHF.

Of note for this clone: Different DNA sequences within this sample yield the same CDR3. V is TRBV6-5 and J is TRBJ2-7, with TRBD1 matching 9 bases. CDR3 length equals 13 residues. The trim removed 6 bases at V and 4 bases at J, leaving 4 bases unmatched. The germline gives CDR1 MNHEY, CDR2 SVGAGI. The CDR3 DNA reads as TGTGCCAGCAGGAGGGACAGGGAGTACGAGCAGTACTTC. This translates into CASRRDREYEQYF.

The V call is TRBV11-3, the J call TRBJ1-3; tentatively, D is TRBD1 (5 bases). Trimming pared 5 bases from V and 0 bases from J, leaving 11 bases between. Germline CDR1 reads SGHNT; CDR2 reads YENEEA. CDR3 length: 15 residues. CDR3 in amino acids: CASSQGPSSGNTIYF. CDR3 sequence (DNA): TGTGCCAGCAGCCAGGGACCGAGCTCTGGAAACACCATATATTTT.

The chain is built from TRBV28 and TRBJ2-1, with TRBD2 matching over 7 bases. Germline lookup yields CDR1 MDHEN and CDR2 SYDVKM. Unmatched junction bases numbered 12, after V lost 6 bases and J lost 4 bases. The CDR3 totals 16 residues. CDR3 coding DNA: TGTGCCAGCAGCGCCCGTGGGGGGGGTTCATACAATGAGCAGTTCTTC. Its protein product is CASSARGGGSYNEQFF.

The chain uses TRBV11-2 and TRBJ1-1, with D hard to call. This CDR3 spans 14 amino acids. Trimming removed 0 bases from V and 1 base from J, with 6 bases in between. Germline V lookup: CDR1 SGHAT, CDR2 FQNNGV. This chain's CDR3 is CASSLDPRNTEAFF. As DNA, the CDR3 is TGTGCCAGCAGCTTAGACCCCAGGAACACTGAAGCTTTCTTT.

This chain joins TRBV4-2 and TRBJ2-3, with TRBD2 as a possible D gene (7 bases). V lost 0 bases and J lost 5, with 21 bases in between. The germline V gene encodes CDR1 LGHNA and CDR2 YNFKEQ. The CDR3 sequence is 18 residues long. CDR3 bases: TGTGCCAGCAGCCAAGATCAAGGTAGTGGGGGGGCCGGAGATACGCAGTATTTT. This sequence encodes CASSQDQGSGGAGDTQYF.

In regard to this clone: The identical CDR3 is also encoded by other nucleotide sequences in the sample. The V and J genes are TRBV5-1 and TRBJ2-5; possible D gene TRBD1, 5 bases. The germline V gene has CDR1 SGHRS and CDR2 YFSETQ. V lost 0 bases and J 2 bases, leaving 11 bases between the germline ends. The CDR3 is 15 residues long. The CDR3: CASSLGQGVQETQYF. CDR3 sequence (DNA): TGCGCCAGCAGCTTGGGCCAGGGTGTACAAGAGACCCAGTACTTC.

The chain has TRBV6-4 and TRBJ2-3; 9 positions match TRBD1. CDR3 size: 16 residues. Per the germline V gene, CDR1 is MRHNA and CDR2 is SNTAGT. The V and J ends lost 3 bases and 4 bases, in that order; junction bases with no gene match: 8. The CDR3 loop is CASSESGQGRADTQYF. The CDR3 DNA follows: TGTGCCAGCAGTGAATCCGGACAGGGGCGGGCAGATACGCAGTATTTT.

A remark on this clone: This CDR3 is also generated by other DNA sequences in the sample. The chain combines TRBV18 with TRBJ1-1; D is undetermined. The CDR3 is 13 amino acids. V lost 4 bases and J lost 3, with 9 bases in between. CDR1 is KGHSH, CDR2 LQKENI, per germline. CDR3 protein: CASSQGRDTEAFF. CDR3 nucleotides: TGTGCCAGCTCACAGGGCAGAGACACTGAAGCTTTCTTT.

The chain joins TRBV27 to TRBJ1-4, with D possibly TRBD1 on 6 matching bases. CDR1 is MNHEY, CDR2 SMNVEV, per germline (reference sequence). V shed 4 bases and J shed 0 bases, with 9 bases lying between them. This CDR3 contains 15 residues. The DNA for the CDR3 is TGTGCCAGCAGTTCTCAGGGGACAACTAATGAAAAACTGTTTTTT. As protein: CASSSQGTTNEKLFF.

V and J are TRBV19 and TRBJ1-6; D uncertain. The length of the CDR3 is 14 residues. Trimming stripped 0 bases from V and 4 bases from J, with 4 bases between. Germline-derived CDR1 and CDR2 are LNHDA and SQIVND (reference sequence). CDR3 nucleotide sequence: TGTGCCAGTAGTATAGACTTGTATAATTCACCCCTCCACTTT. Amino acid sequence: CASSIDLYNSPLHF. The full variable domain, in which reference TRBV19 and TRBJ1-6 provide the parts outside the CDR3, is DGGITQSPKYLFRKEGQNVTLSCEQNLNHDAMYWYRQDPGQGLRLIYYSQIVNDFQKGDIAEGYSVSREKKESFPLTVTSAQKNPTAFYLCASSIDLYNSPLHFGNGTRLTVT.

As concerns this clone: The sample has other DNA sequences that encode this CDR3 too. The CDR3 reads CASSLQGSGNTIYF. Here the CDR3 DNA reads TGTGCCAGCAGCCTCCAGGGGTCTGGAAACACCATATATTTT. The chain links TRBV5-4 to TRBJ1-3, with a possible D match to TRBD1 (6 bases). V dropped 4 bases and J dropped 1 base, with 9 bases sitting between them. Per germline, CDR1 SGHNT and CDR2 YYREEE (reference sequence). This CDR3 spans 14 amino acids.

V gene TRBV5-4 combines with J gene TRBJ1-1; 7 bases align to TRBD1. V shed 5 bases, J shed 5 bases, and the junction held 6 bases outside the gene matches. CDR1 SGHNT and CDR2 YYREEE come from the germline V gene (reference sequence). This CDR3 spans 13 amino acids. The CDR3 nucleotides read TGTGCCAGCAGTTCGACAGGGAGGACTGAAGCTTTCTTT. This gives the protein CASSSTGRTEAFF.

The CDR3 sequence: CASRNFFVQETQYF. The CDR3 DNA is TGTGCCAGCAGGAACTTCTTCGTCCAAGAGACCCAGTACTTC. This chain uses TRBV6-4 with TRBJ2-5; D call uncertain. Trimming cost V 6 bases and J 1 base, with 12 bases left between them. Germline loops: CDR1 MRHNA, CDR2 SNTAGT. The CDR3 has 14 residues.

The chain employs TRBV4-1 and TRBJ2-5, with 8 positions matching TRBD2. Germline-derived CDR1 and CDR2 are MGHRA and YSYEKL. V lost 0 bases and J lost 0; bases outside the gene matches: 9. The CDR3 is made up of 18 amino acids. The CDR3 protein is CASSQDQLLLADQETQYF. CDR3 DNA: TGCGCCAGCAGCCAAGATCAGCTCTTACTAGCGGACCAAGAGACCCAGTACTTC.